The 9 T cell receptor beta chains listed next were all sequenced from one sample in a study of OX40 agonist ivuxolimab in advanced cancers. Libraries were prepared by immunoSEQ multiplex PCR; TCRdb keeps only in-frame clonotypes and omits some of them. The table records 65,000 to 90,000 clones, roughly 85% of them present only once. The sequences come from CD4+ or CD8+ T cells sorted from blood, collected in a trial of the OX40 agonist ivuxolimab. These receptors were taken from an adult with an advanced solid tumor such as melanoma, head and neck, liver or kidney cancer.

This chain connects TRBV4-2 to TRBJ2-2, with 10 bases identical to TRBD2. The germline V gene has CDR1 LGHNA and CDR2 YNFKEQ. Trimming cost V 5 bases and J 7 bases; bases outside gene matches: 10. The CDR3 length is 16 residues. Here the CDR3 DNA reads TGTGCCAGCAGCACCTCTAGCGGGGGTAGTCTCGGGGAGCTGTTTTTT. As protein: CASSTSSGGSLGELFF.

This clone was observed a handful of times. This chain joins TRBV7-3 and TRBJ2-7; TRBD1 agrees at 7 bases. After removal of 0 bases from V and 7 bases from J, the junction contained 6 bases not matched to a gene. Germline CDR1 is SGHTA and CDR2 is FQGTGA. The CDR3 totals 14 residues. The CDR3 spells CASSLTGTEGEQYF. CDR3 coding DNA: TGTGCCAGCAGCTTAACCGGGACAGAGGGGGAGCAGTACTTC.

The chain uses TRBV5-4 and TRBJ1-4; 7 bases map to TRBD1. The CDR3 spans 14 residues. V was clipped by 5 bases and J by 8 bases; unmatched bases: 9. Germline loops: CDR1 SGHNT, CDR2 YYREEE (reference sequence). The CDR3 loop is CASSPGTAQEKLFF. The CDR3 nucleotides read TGTGCCAGCAGTCCCGGGACAGCGCAAGAAAAACTGTTTTTT.

The genes are TRBV4-3 and TRBJ1-2; the D is unclear. The CDR3 totals 13 residues. From germline, CDR1 is LGHNA and CDR2 YSLEER. The V gene lost 0 bases and the J gene lost 12 bases, with 14 bases spanning the gap. In DNA form, the CDR3 reads TGCGCCAGCAGCCAAGATAGGGCAGGCTTCCACACCTTC. It encodes CASSQDRAGFHTF.

The chain has TRBV10-2 and TRBJ2-1; 10 nucleotides agree with TRBD2. V shed 3 bases and J 0 bases; nucleotides not matched to a gene: 8. CDR3 size: 18 residues. Germline CDR1 and CDR2: WSHSY and SAAADI. The CDR3 loop is CASSEPAGGKSSYNEQFF. CDR3 DNA sequence: TGCGCCAGCAGTGAACCAGCGGGGGGGAAGAGCTCCTACAATGAGCAGTTCTTC.

CDR3 DNA sequence: TGTGCCAGTAGTATAGGGCCGGGGGCTAACCAAGAGACCCAGTACTTC. This codes for CASSIGPGANQETQYF. V gene TRBV19 combines with J gene TRBJ2-5; either TRBD1 or TRBD2 may fit D (6 bases each). V was cut by 1 base and J by 0 bases, with 12 bases left in between. This CDR3 comprises 16 residues. Germline CDR1 LNHDA, CDR2 SQIVND (reference sequence).

As to this clone: A read error is likely, as this CDR3 ends without the conserved phenylalanine or tryptophan. This chain joins TRBV6-5 and TRBJ1-1; no definite D call. This CDR3 spans 12 amino acids. V lost 7 bases and J lost 5, with 11 bases in between. Germline assignment: CDR1 MNHEY and CDR2 SVGAGI. Here the CDR3 DNA reads TGTGCCAGCAAAGCCAGTCGGACTGAAGCTTTCTCT. Its translation: CASKASRTEAFS.

To note about this clone: Other DNA sequences from this sample encode an identical CDR3 as well. The CDR3 DNA sequence: TGCAGTGCACCCAGGGTGGATGAGCAGTTCTTC. It yields the protein CSAPRVDEQFF. This sequence joins TRBV20-1 and TRBJ2-1, with a tentative D call TRBD1 (5 bases). Germline-derived CDR1 and CDR2 are DFQATT and SNEGSKA (reference sequence). The CDR3 sequence is 11 residues long. V lost 6 bases and J 8 bases, leaving 11 bases between the germline ends.

This clone was counted once. The chain employs TRBV4-3 and TRBJ2-7; the D is unclear. CDR1 and CDR2 from the germline V gene are LGHNA and YSLEER. The V end was cut by 0 bases, the J end by 0 bases, with 18 bases between. This CDR3 has 18 amino acids. CDR3: CASSQDSDIGLTSYEQYF. The CDR3 coding sequence is TGCGCCAGCAGCCAAGATAGTGATATAGGTCTCACCTCCTACGAGCAGTACTTC.